The 20 T cell receptor beta chains reported below all come from one sample, sequenced in a study of spatial heterogeneity in lung cancer. Noted time point: blood at routine non-recurrence follow-up after resection. TCRdb fed the 5' RACE reads into MiXCR, producing one record per CDR3 protein. The sample includes about 19,000 distinct CDR3 sequences, more than 8% of them seen just once. The input for sequencing was PBMCs, taken at follow-up. The receptor set was obtained from a female donor with early-stage non-small cell lung cancer.

This clonotype was observed at least ten times. The rearrangement joins TRBV12-3 or TRBV12-4 to TRBJ2-5; D gene ambiguous. V lost 2 bases to trimming and J lost 2 bases, with 9 bases between them. There are 14 residues in the CDR3. The DNA for the CDR3 is TGTGCCAGCAGTTTACCCGACACACAAGAGACCCAGTACTTC. As protein: CASSLPDTQETQYF.

This clonotype occurred many times. This chain uses TRBV18 with TRBJ2-5; D ambiguous. This CDR3 region has 14 residues. With 2 bases removed from V and 3 bases from J, the gap between germline ends came to 10 bases. Per the germline V gene, CDR1 is KGHSH and CDR2 is LQKENI. CDR3 loop: CASSPTGIEETQYF. CDR3 nucleotides: TGTGCCAGCTCACCAACCGGAATTGAAGAGACCCAGTACTTC.

This clonotype appeared many times. The rearrangement uses TRBV5-1 and TRBJ2-7; the D gene is possibly TRBD2 (6 bases). The CDR3 extends over 14 amino acids. The V and J ends lost 0 bases and 0 bases respectively, with 7 bases between them. CDR1 SGHRS and CDR2 YFSETQ come from the germline V gene. The CDR3 DNA reads as TGCGCCAGCAGCTTGGCCGGGAGCTCCTACGAGCAGTACTTC. Translation gives CASSLAGSSYEQYF.

This clonotype was picked up many times. CDR3 sequence reads: CASSEPPRGGETQYF. The CDR3 DNA reads TGTGCCAGCAGTGAACCGCCGCGGGGAGGAGAGACCCAGTACTTC. The chain has TRBV25-1 and TRBJ2-5, with TRBD2 as a possible D gene (6 bases). The CDR3 runs 15 residues. From germline, CDR1 is MGHDK and CDR2 SYGVNS. Trimming removed 2 bases from V and 4 bases from J, with 14 bases in between.

This clonotype appeared many times. The V call is TRBV20-1, the J call TRBJ2-3, with 8 bases lining up with TRBD1. Losses at the gene ends were 1 base for V and 2 bases for J; bases not matched to a gene: 8. Per germline, CDR1 DFQATT and CDR2 SNEGSKA (reference sequence). The CDR3 has 16 residues. CDR3 sequence reads: CSARARTGRNTDTQYF. DNA of the CDR3: TGCAGTGCTAGAGCTAGGACAGGGAGGAACACAGATACGCAGTATTTT.

A word on this clonotype: A clone one base away is much larger, so this may be a read error. V is TRBV18 and J is TRBJ2-7, with 10 bases that match TRBD1. Germline V lookup: CDR1 KGHSH, CDR2 LQKENI. The CDR3 spans 14 residues. J lost 0 bases, V lost 7 bases, and 3 bases had no gene match. The CDR3 coding sequence is TGTGCCAGCTGCCGGACAGGGGGCTCCTACGAGCAGTACTTC. Translating it yields CASCRTGGSYEQYF.

This clonotype was counted ten times or more. The chain has TRBV29-1 and TRBJ2-1; the D gene is possibly TRBD2 (7 bases). The CDR3 is 17 amino acids. CDR1 SQVTM and CDR2 ANQGSEA come from the germline V gene. Trimming took 4 bases from V and 0 from J, leaving 19 bases between them. The CDR3 spells CSVALRGAFSSYNEQFF. CDR3 DNA sequence: TGCAGCGTTGCATTACGGGGGGCGTTTAGCTCCTACAATGAGCAGTTCTTC.

This clonotype was observed many times. The V gene is TRBV14, the J gene TRBJ1-4; D is unclear. Trimming stripped 4 bases from V and 4 bases from J, with 7 bases between. CDR1 SGHDN and CDR2 FVKESK come from the germline V gene. The CDR3 is 13 residues long. CDR3 coding DNA: TGTGCCAGCAGCCGCGGGGTTAATGAAAAACTGTTTTTT. Translating it yields CASSRGVNEKLFF.

This clonotype occurred many times. The gene calls are TRBV28 and TRBJ2-7; possibly TRBD2 for D (5 bases). The V gene lost 8 bases and the J gene lost 0 bases, with 17 bases spanning the gap. This CDR3 is 15 amino acids long. Germline lookup yields CDR1 MDHEN and CDR2 SYDVKM. The CDR3 reads CASGPGTGSSYEQYF. CDR3 DNA sequence: TGTGCCAGCGGACCGGGAACTGGGAGCTCCTACGAGCAGTACTTC.

This clonotype was counted many times. V usage is TRBV5-1 and J usage is TRBJ1-6; 7 bases align to TRBD1. Germline lookup yields CDR1 SGHRS and CDR2 YFSETQ. V was clipped by 3 bases and J by 6 bases; unmatched bases: 6. CDR3 length: 15 amino acids. Here the CDR3 reads CASSSLQGGNSPLHF. For the CDR3, the DNA is TGCGCCAGCAGCTCCCTGCAGGGGGGTAATTCACCCCTCCACTTT.

This chain links TRBV7-9 with TRBJ1-4, with D perhaps TRBD1 (5 bases). The CDR3 is 13 residues long. The V and J ends lost 5 bases and 7 bases respectively, with 11 bases between them. CDR1 is SEHNR and CDR2 is FQNEAQ in the germline V gene (reference sequence). The CDR3 region is CASSASGPEKLFF. CDR3 sequence (DNA): TGTGCCAGCAGCGCCTCAGGGCCTGAAAAACTGTTTTTT. Full variable domain (missing parts from reference TRBV7-9 and TRBJ1-4): DTGVSQNPRHKITKRGQNVTFRCDPISEHNRLYWYRQTLGQGPEFLTYFQNEAQLEKSRLLSDRFSAERPKGSFSTLEIQRTEQGDSAMYLCASSASGPEKLFFGSGTQLSVL.

This clonotype was found many times. The gene calls are TRBV5-1 and TRBJ1-1, with 7 bases aligning to TRBD1. This CDR3 spans 14 amino acids. Trimming cost V 4 bases and J 1 base; bases outside gene matches: 4. Germline V gene data show CDR1 as SGHRS and CDR2 as YFSETQ. CDR3 sequence (DNA): TGCGCCAGCAGCCCATGGACAGGGAACACTGAAGCTTTCTTT. Residues: CASSPWTGNTEAFF.

The table lists this clonotype with a few counts. The chain joins TRBV18 to TRBJ2-7; TRBD1 aligns across 8 bases. This CDR3 is built from 15 residues. Germline V gene lookup returns CDR1 KGHSH and CDR2 LQKENI. Unmatched junction bases numbered 4, after V lost 0 bases and J lost 3 bases. This CDR3 reads CASSPPGGQGYEQYF. In nucleotides, the CDR3 is TGTGCCAGCTCACCACCGGGTGGACAGGGCTACGAGCAGTACTTC.

In its sample, this clonotype was seen many times. The chain couples TRBV6-1 to TRBJ2-7, with 9 bases that match TRBD1. V lost 6 bases, J lost 2 bases, and 8 bases stayed unmatched. The CDR3 spans 15 residues. Germline loops: CDR1 MNHNS, CDR2 SASEGT. DNA for the CDR3: TGTGCCAGCAGCGCGAGGACAGGGGCGACCTACGAGCAGTACTTC. As protein: CASSARTGATYEQYF.

This clonotype appeared many times. The CDR3 region is CASILTGTGNQPQHF. In DNA form, the CDR3 reads TGTGCCAGTATCCTGACAGGGACAGGCAATCAGCCCCAGCATTTT. This chain connects TRBV19 to TRBJ1-5; 7 nucleotides line up with TRBD1. V lost 7 bases to trimming and J lost 2 bases; unmatched junction nucleotides: 8. Germline-derived CDR1 and CDR2 are LNHDA and SQIVND (reference sequence). The CDR3 is made up of 15 amino acids. Drawing the rest from reference TRBV19 and TRBJ1-5, the complete variable domain is DGGITQSPKYLFRKEGQNVTLSCEQNLNHDAMYWYRQDPGQGLRLIYYSQIVNDFQKGDIAEGYSVSREKKESFPLTVTSAQKNPTAFYLCASILTGTGNQPQHFGDGTRLSIL.

This clonotype was observed a few times. The rearrangement joins TRBV3-1 to TRBJ2-5; D is possibly TRBD2 (6 bases). V lost 4 bases and J lost 2, with 14 bases in between. CDR1 and CDR2 (germline): LGHDT, YNNKEL (reference sequence). This CDR3 spans 15 amino acids. CDR3 DNA: TGTGCCAGCAGCCCCTGGGCGGAGGGGCAAGAGACCCAGTACTTC. Amino acids: CASSPWAEGQETQYF.

This clonotype has ten or more counts. The chain couples TRBV20-1 to TRBJ2-1; 9 bases map to TRBD2. The germline CDR1 and CDR2 sequences are DFQATT and SNEGSKA (reference sequence). V shed 3 bases and J 8 bases; nucleotides not matched to a gene: 8. This CDR3 contains 14 residues. The chain's CDR3 is CSASRLAGRDEQFF. The DNA of the CDR3 is TGCAGTGCTAGTAGGCTAGCGGGACGGGATGAGCAGTTCTTC.

This clonotype was observed at least ten times. The chain employs TRBV5-5 and TRBJ2-1, with D hard to call. CDR1 and CDR2 (germline): SGHKS, YYEKEE (reference sequence). Trimming removed 4 bases from V and 2 bases from J, with 10 bases in between. This CDR3 region has 14 residues. CDR3 amino acids: CASSRWGTYNEQFF. CDR3 bases: TGTGCCAGCAGCCGTTGGGGTACCTACAATGAGCAGTTCTTC.

This clonotype was counted ten times or more. V gene TRBV4-2 combines with J gene TRBJ1-4; D perhaps matches TRBD1 (6 bases). Looked up from germline, CDR1 is LGHNA and CDR2 is YNFKEQ. The V and J ends lost 1 base and 5 bases respectively, with 14 bases between them. The CDR3 has 16 amino acids. Here the CDR3 reads CASSQAIKGGNEKLFF. In DNA, the CDR3 is TGTGCCAGCAGCCAAGCAATAAAAGGGGGAAATGAAAAACTGTTTTTT.

A word on this clonotype: This clone may be a read error of a much larger clone one base away. The gene calls are TRBV4-3 and TRBJ2-5, with D unclear. Germline-derived CDR1 and CDR2 are LGHNA and YSLEER. The CDR3 runs to 13 residues. In DNA, the CDR3 is TGCGCCAGCAGCCAAGATCACGACGAGATCCAGTACTTC. It specifies CASSQDHDEIQYF.